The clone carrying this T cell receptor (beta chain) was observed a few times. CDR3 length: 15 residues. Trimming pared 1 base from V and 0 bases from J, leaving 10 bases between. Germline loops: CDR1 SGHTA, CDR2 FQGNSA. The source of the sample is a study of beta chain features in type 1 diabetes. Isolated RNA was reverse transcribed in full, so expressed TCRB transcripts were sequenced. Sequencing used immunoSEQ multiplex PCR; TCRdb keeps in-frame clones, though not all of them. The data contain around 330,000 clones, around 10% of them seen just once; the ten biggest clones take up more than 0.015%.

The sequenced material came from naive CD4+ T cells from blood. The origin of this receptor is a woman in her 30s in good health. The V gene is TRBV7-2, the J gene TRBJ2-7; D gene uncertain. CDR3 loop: CASSLVLVSSYEQYF. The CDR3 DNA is TGTGCCAGCAGCTTAGTGTTGGTTAGCTCCTACGAGCAGTACTTC.